These 7 T cell receptor beta chains share one sample of origin, sequenced in a study of blood T cell repertoires in COVID-19. Generated by immunoSEQ multiplex PCR, the TCRdb table keeps only in-frame clones and is missing some. The sample consists of approximately 200,000 clones, approximately 75% of them appearing once. Specimen: PBMCs or T cells enriched from blood (not recorded which). These receptors all stem from a middle-aged man who had recovered from COVID-19.

This chain joins TRBV11-3 and TRBJ1-1, with D tentatively TRBD1 (5 bases). The CDR3 loop spans 15 amino acids. The germline V gene encodes CDR1 SGHNT and CDR2 YENEEA. V was trimmed by 1 base and J by 4 bases, leaving 13 bases between them. The CDR3 loop is CASSLGQGRGTEAFF. The DNA of the CDR3 is TGTGCCAGCAGCTTAGGTCAGGGCCGAGGCACTGAAGCTTTCTTT.

The chain couples TRBV7-9 to TRBJ2-7, with TRBD2 identical over 13 bases. Germline assignment: CDR1 SEHNR and CDR2 FQNEAQ (reference sequence). The CDR3 length is 16 residues. Trimming at V came to 5 bases and at J to 2 bases, leaving 6 bases not matched to a gene. The CDR3 DNA reads TGTGCCAGCAGCCCTGGGACTAGCGGGACCACCTACGAGCAGTACTTC. Amino acids: CASSPGTSGTTYEQYF.

This chain uses TRBV7-9 with TRBJ2-3; a weak D match, TRBD1 (6 bases). V was clipped by 5 bases and J by 5 bases, with 20 bases between them. The CDR3 extends over 16 amino acids. Germline V gene lookup returns CDR1 SEHNR and CDR2 FQNEAQ (reference sequence). The CDR3 is CASSRQRRGKKDTQYF. CDR3 bases: TGTGCCAGCAGCCGGCAGCGCAGGGGAAAGAAAGATACGCAGTATTTT.

The chain employs TRBV2 and TRBJ2-2; D call uncertain. The CDR3 runs to 13 residues. Germline V gene sequence: CDR1 SNHLY, CDR2 FYNNEI. V gave up 3 bases and J gave up 6 bases, with 8 bases separating them. The CDR3 coding sequence is TGTGCCAGCAGTGACAGTTTATCCGGGGAGCTGTTTTTT. Translation: CASSDSLSGELFF.

The genes are TRBV5-6 and TRBJ1-2; D uncertain. V was shortened by 3 bases and J by 6 bases, with 6 bases between the two germline ends. Germline assignment: CDR1 SGHDT and CDR2 YYEEEE. The CDR3 is 11 residues long. CDR3 coding DNA: TGTGCCAGCAGCTCTCAGGATGGCTACACCTTC. As protein: CASSSQDGYTF.

V gene TRBV19 combines with J gene TRBJ1-2; D is perhaps TRBD1 (6 bases). The CDR3 consists of 14 residues. The ends were cut back, 10 bases at V and 7 bases at J, with 22 bases in the middle. Germline V gene lookup returns CDR1 LNHDA and CDR2 SQIVND (reference sequence). Here the CDR3 reads CATRDTSDRGGYTF. CDR3 in DNA: TGTGCCACTCGGGACACTTCGGACCGCGGTGGCTACACCTTC. Full variable domain (missing parts from reference TRBV19 and TRBJ1-2): DGGITQSPKYLFRKEGQNVTLSCEQNLNHDAMYWYRQDPGQGLRLIYYSQIVNDFQKGDIAEGYSVSREKKESFPLTVTSAQKNPTAFYLCATRDTSDRGGYTFGSGTRLTVV.

This clone was seen a handful of times. The chain is built from TRBV14 and TRBJ1-1, with D perhaps TRBD1 (5 bases). V shed 6 bases and J shed 4 bases, with 18 bases lying between them. Looked up from germline, CDR1 is SGHDN and CDR2 is FVKESK. This CDR3 spans 15 amino acids. CDR3 sequence: CASSDSSLLSTEAFF. The DNA for the CDR3 is TGTGCCAGCAGTGACAGCTCCTTATTAAGCACTGAAGCTTTCTTT.